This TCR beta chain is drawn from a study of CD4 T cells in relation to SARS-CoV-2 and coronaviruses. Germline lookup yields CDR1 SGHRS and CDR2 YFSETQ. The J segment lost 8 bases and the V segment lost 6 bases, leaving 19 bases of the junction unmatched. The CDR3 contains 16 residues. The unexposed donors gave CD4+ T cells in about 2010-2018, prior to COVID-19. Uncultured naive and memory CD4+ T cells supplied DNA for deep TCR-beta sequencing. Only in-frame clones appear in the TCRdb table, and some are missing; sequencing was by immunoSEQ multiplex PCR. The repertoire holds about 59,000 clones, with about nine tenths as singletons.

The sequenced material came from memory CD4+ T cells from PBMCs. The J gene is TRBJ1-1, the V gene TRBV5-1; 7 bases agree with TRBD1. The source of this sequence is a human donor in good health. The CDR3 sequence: CASKHQTGLDAREAFF. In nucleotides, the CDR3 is TGCGCCAGCAAACACCAGACAGGGTTGGACGCTCGGGAAGCTTTCTTT.